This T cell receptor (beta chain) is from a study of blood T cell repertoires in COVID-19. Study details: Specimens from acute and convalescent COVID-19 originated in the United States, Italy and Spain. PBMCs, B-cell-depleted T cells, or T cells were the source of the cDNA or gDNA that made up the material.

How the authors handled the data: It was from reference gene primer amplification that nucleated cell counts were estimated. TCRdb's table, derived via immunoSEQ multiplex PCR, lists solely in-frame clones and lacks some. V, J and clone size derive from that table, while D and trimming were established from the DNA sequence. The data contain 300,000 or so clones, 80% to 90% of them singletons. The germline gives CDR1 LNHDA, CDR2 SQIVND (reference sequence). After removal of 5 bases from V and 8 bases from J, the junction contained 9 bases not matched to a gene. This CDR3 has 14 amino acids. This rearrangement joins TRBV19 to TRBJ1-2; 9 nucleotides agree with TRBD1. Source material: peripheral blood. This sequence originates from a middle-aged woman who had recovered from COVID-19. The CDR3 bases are TGTGCCAGTAGTGCGGGACAGGGTTTGCGGGGCTACACCTTC. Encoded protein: CASSAGQGLRGYTF.